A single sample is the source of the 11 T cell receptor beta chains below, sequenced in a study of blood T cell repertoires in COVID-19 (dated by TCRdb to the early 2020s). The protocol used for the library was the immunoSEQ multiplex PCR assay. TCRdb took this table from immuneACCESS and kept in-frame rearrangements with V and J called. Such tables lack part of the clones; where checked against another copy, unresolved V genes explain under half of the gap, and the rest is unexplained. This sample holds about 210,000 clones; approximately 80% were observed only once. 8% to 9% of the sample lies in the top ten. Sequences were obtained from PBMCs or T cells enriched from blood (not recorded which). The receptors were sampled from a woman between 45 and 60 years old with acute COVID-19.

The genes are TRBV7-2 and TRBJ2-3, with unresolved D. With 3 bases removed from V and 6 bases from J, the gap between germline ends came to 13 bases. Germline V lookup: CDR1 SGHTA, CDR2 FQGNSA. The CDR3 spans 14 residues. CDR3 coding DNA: TGTGCCAGCAGCTTGTACGCAGGTTCGGATACGCAGTATTTT. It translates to CASSLYAGSDTQYF.

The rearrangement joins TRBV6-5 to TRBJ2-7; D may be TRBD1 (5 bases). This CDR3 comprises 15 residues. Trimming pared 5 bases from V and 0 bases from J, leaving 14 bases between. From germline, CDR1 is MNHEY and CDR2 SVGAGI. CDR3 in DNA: TGTGCCAGCAGTCCTTCTGGACACTTCTCCTACGAGCAGTACTTC. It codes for CASSPSGHFSYEQYF.

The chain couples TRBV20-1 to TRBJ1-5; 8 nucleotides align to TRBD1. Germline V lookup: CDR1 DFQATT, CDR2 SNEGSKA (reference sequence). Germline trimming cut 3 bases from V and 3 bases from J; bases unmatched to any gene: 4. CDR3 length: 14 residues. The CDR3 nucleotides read TGCAGTGCTAGTAGGACAGGGAACAATCAGCCCCAGCATTTT. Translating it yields CSASRTGNNQPQHF.

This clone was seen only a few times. The CDR3 loop is CASSVGRVVGELFF. The CDR3, as DNA: TGTGCCAGCAGCGTAGGCCGGGTGGTCGGGGAGCTGTTTTTT. The rearrangement links TRBV9 to TRBJ2-2; D not certain. Looked up from germline, CDR1 is SGDLS and CDR2 is YYNGEE. V lost 0 bases and J lost 7, with 10 bases in between. CDR3 length: 14 amino acids.

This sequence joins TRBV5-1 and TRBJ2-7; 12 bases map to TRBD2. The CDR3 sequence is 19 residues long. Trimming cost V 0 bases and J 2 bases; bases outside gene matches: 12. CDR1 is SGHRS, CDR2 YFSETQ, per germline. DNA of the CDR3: TGCGCCAGCAGCTTGGATTCTAGCGGGAGGGCCGAGTCAACCTACGAGCAGTACTTC. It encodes CASSLDSSGRAESTYEQYF. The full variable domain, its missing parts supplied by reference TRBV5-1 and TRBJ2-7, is KAGVTQTPRYLIKTRGQQVTLSCSPISGHRSVSWYQQTPGQGLQFLFEYFSETQRNKGNFPGRFSGRQFSNSRSEMNVSTLELGDSALYLCASSLDSSGRAESTYEQYFGPGTRLTVT.

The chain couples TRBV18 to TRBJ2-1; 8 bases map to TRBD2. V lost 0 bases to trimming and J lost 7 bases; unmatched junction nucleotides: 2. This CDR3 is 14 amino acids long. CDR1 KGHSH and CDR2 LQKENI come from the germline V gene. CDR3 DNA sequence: TGTGCCAGCTCACCACCACGCGGGAGGAATGAGCAGTTCTTC. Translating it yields CASSPPRGRNEQFF.

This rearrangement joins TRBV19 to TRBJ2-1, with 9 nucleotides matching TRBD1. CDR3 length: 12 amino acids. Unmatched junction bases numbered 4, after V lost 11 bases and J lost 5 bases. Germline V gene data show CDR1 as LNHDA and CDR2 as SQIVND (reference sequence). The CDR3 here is CASRTGDNEQFF. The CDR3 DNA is TGTGCCTCCAGGACAGGGGACAATGAGCAGTTCTTC.

CDR3 amino acids: CSVAPGLAGGRADTQYF. In nucleotides, the CDR3 is TGCAGCGTCGCGCCGGGACTAGCGGGAGGTAGGGCAGATACGCAGTATTTT. V and J are TRBV29-1 and TRBJ2-3, with 15 bases that match TRBD2. V lost 6 bases, J lost 4 bases, and 11 bases stayed unmatched. Germline lookup yields CDR1 SQVTM and CDR2 ANQGSEA. The CDR3 is made up of 17 amino acids.

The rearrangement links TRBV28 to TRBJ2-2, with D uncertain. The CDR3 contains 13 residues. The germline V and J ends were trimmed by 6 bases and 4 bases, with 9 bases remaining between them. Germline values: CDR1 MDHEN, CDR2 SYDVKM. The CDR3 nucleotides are TGTGCCAGCAGACAATTTGCCACCGGGGAGCTGTTTTTT. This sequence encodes CASRQFATGELFF.

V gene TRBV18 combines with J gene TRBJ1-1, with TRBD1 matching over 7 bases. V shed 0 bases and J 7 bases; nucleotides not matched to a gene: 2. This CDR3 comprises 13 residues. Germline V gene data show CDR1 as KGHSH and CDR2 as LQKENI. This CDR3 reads CASSPPGDSEAFF. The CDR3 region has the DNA TGTGCCAGCTCACCACCGGGGGACAGTGAAGCTTTCTTT.

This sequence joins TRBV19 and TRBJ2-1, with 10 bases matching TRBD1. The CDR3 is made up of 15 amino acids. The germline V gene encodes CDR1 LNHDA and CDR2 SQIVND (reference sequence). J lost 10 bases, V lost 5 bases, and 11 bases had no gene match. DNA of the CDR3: TGTGCCAGTAGTTTCCAACCCGGGACAGGGGAAGAGCAGTTCTTC. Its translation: CASSFQPGTGEEQFF.